The rows below give T cell receptor beta chains drawn from one sample of a study of beta chain features in type 1 diabetes. The protocol was immunoSEQ multiplex PCR, while the TCRdb copy is restricted to in-frame clones and leaves out a portion. The data show approximately 260,000 clones, about a fifth seen once. The source material was naive CD4+ T cells from blood. These receptors all stem from a woman aged 40 to 49 with type 1 diabetes. Both conserved end residues are part of each CDR3. Each record gives: CDR3 DNA, CDR3 protein, clone size, V gene, J gene, D gene. The D gene is left open where the match is weak. Clone size, where shown, is once, few, many, or a class for clones that have expanded.

TGTGCCAGCAGCTTGTCTGGGGGCCTTACCTACAATGAGCAGTTCTTC	CASSLSGGLTYNEQFF	few	TRBV5-4	TRBJ2-1	NA
TGTGCCAGCTCACCTAGCCTAGCGGGAGGGCGACGGGATACGCAGTATTTT	CASSPSLAGGRRDTQYF	NA	TRBV18	TRBJ2-3	TRBD2
TGTGCCAGCAGCCAAGGGCGGGGCTCCTACAATGAGCAGTTCTTC	CASSQGRGSYNEQFF	NA	TRBV14	TRBJ2-1	NA
TGTGCCAGCACTTCCGACTTCTACGAGCAGTACTTC	CASTSDFYEQYF	NA	TRBV7-2	TRBJ2-7	NA
TGTGCCAGCAGCAAAGCGCGGGCCTCTTACAATGAGCAGTTCTTC	CASSKARASYNEQFF	few	TRBV21-1	TRBJ2-1	NA
TGTGCCAGCTCACGGCAGGGGGGAGAGACCCAGTACTTC	CASSRQGGETQYF	once	TRBV18	TRBJ2-5	NA
TGCGCCAGCAGGGACAGTCCCCAAGAGACCCAGTACTTC	CASRDSPQETQYF	NA	TRBV5-1	TRBJ2-5	NA
TGTGCCTTGACTAGCGGGAACGCCCTGGAGACCCAGTACTTC	CALTSGNALETQYF	NA	TRBV30	TRBJ2-5	TRBD2
TGTGCCAGCAGCGTACCTGGGATGGGACAGGGTGGAGATACGCAGTATTTT	CASSVPGMGQGGDTQYF	NA	TRBV9	TRBJ2-3	TRBD1
TGTGCCAGCAGCGTTACCAGCGCAGCAACTAATGAAAAACTGTTTTTT	CASSVTSAATNEKLFF	NA	TRBV9	TRBJ1-4	NA
TGTGCCAGCAGCCTCCACCTTGGACAGGTTTTGACCTACGAGCAGTACTTC	CASSLHLGQVLTYEQYF	NA	TRBV5-6	TRBJ2-7	TRBD1
TGTGCCAGTACAGGGACTAGCGGCTCCTACGAGCAGTACTTC	CASTGTSGSYEQYF	NA	TRBV19	TRBJ2-7	TRBD2
TGCAGCGTTGCACTTTTCGGGACAGACACTGAAGCTTTCTTT	CSVALFGTDTEAFF	NA	TRBV29-1	TRBJ1-1	TRBD1
TGTGCCACCAGCAGAGGGGGACTGGAGGGCTATGGCTACACCTTC	CATSRGGLEGYGYTF	few	TRBV15	TRBJ1-2	NA
TGTGCCAGCACGCCCAACATAGCGGGGGGCTCCTACAATGAGCAGTTCTTC	CASTPNIAGGSYNEQFF	NA	TRBV5-6	TRBJ2-1	TRBD2
TGTGCCAGCAGCTTAGCTAGCGGGAGAGCAGAGGATGAGCAGTTCTTC	CASSLASGRAEDEQFF	NA	TRBV11-2	TRBJ2-1	TRBD2
TGTGCCAGCAGTTCTGGGGGGGGCTCCTACAATGAGCAGTTCTTC	CASSSGGGSYNEQFF	NA	TRBV28	TRBJ2-1	TRBD2
TGTGCCAGCAGCTCGCAAGGGGCAGGGAGGGATGGCTACACCTTC	CASSSQGAGRDGYTF	few	TRBV7-3	TRBJ1-2	NA
TGTGCCAGCAGCGGCGGGGGGGCGATGGCCGGGGAGCTGTTTTTT	CASSGGGAMAGELFF	few	TRBV9	TRBJ2-2	TRBD2
TGCGCCAGCAGCTACTTTCCCGGGACAGGTGGGGAGACCCAGTACTTC	CASSYFPGTGGETQYF	few	TRBV5-1	TRBJ2-5	TRBD1
TGCGCCAGCAGCTCCGACAGGGCAGTCCCAGATACGCAGTATTTT	CASSSDRAVPDTQYF	NA	TRBV5-1	TRBJ2-3	TRBD1
TGTGCCAGCAGCCCCCGGGATGACACTGAAGCTTTCTTT	CASSPRDDTEAFF	few	TRBV9	TRBJ1-1	NA
TGTGCCAGCAGCTTTCAGGGGGACTTTTTGGCTTTCTTT	CASSFQGDFLAFF	NA	TRBV5-4	TRBJ1-1	TRBD1
TGTGCCAGCAGCGGCTTACAGGGGGCTGAAGCTTTCTTT	CASSGLQGAEAFF	few	TRBV9	TRBJ1-1	TRBD1
TGTGCCAGCAGCGCGGGACTAGCGGGGCTCAATGAGCAGTTCTTC	CASSAGLAGLNEQFF	few	TRBV7-2	TRBJ2-1	TRBD2
TGTGCCAGCAGTCCCTGGACTGGCCTGAGGAATACGCAGTATTTT	CASSPWTGLRNTQYF	NA	TRBV6-5	TRBJ2-3	NA
TGTGCCAGCAGCTTAGGGGGAGGGGTATCCTATGGCTACACCTTC	CASSLGGGVSYGYTF	NA	TRBV7-2	TRBJ1-2	NA
TGTGCCAGCAGCGTAGGCTCTGACAGCTATGGCTACACCTTC	CASSVGSDSYGYTF	NA	TRBV9	TRBJ1-2	NA
TGCGCCAGCACCCCGCTAGCAACCGGGGCCAACGTCCTGACTTTC	CASTPLATGANVLTF	NA	TRBV5-1	TRBJ2-6	NA
TGTGCCAGCAGCGTTCTAGCGGACACCATATATTTT	CASSVLADTIYF	NA	TRBV7-9	TRBJ1-3	NA
TGCAGCGTTGTAGTCGGGGGGTCGAACACTGAAGCTTTCTTT	CSVVVGGSNTEAFF	few	TRBV29-1	TRBJ1-1	NA
TGCGCCAGCAGCCAAGGGGCCGAAAAACTGTTTTTT	CASSQGAEKLFF	few	TRBV4-3	TRBJ1-4	NA
TGCAGCGTTGGACAGGGGGCGAACTATGGCTACACCTTC	CSVGQGANYGYTF	few	TRBV29-1	TRBJ1-2	TRBD1